This TCR beta chain was captured in a study of T-cell memory formation after mild COVID-19. The CDR3 is 13 residues long. Deletions cut 8 bases from V and 6 bases from J, with 13 bases between. CDR1 and CDR2 from the germline V gene are SEHNR and FQNEAQ (reference sequence). This clonotype was recorded a few times. TCRdb passed the 5' RACE reads through MiXCR, listing each CDR3 protein once. The sample includes hundreds of thousands of distinct CDR3 sequences, less than 25% seen only once; the top ten take around 9.2%. The sequencing sample was made of PBMCs or a T cell subset sorted from them (not recorded which). The V gene is TRBV7-9, the J gene TRBJ1-4; D is perhaps TRBD1 (5 bases). The receptor was derived from an adult woman who had mild COVID-19 (a few samples of this study predate the infection). Cell type and time point are not known. The CDR3 DNA reads TGTGCCAGCGGTTCCGGGACCCATGAAAAACTGTTTTTT. Residues: CASGSGTHEKLFF.